This paragraph reports one TCR beta chain. The sample belongs to a study of blood T cell repertoires in COVID-19. The overall study: The United States, Italy and Spain were the sources of the acute and convalescent COVID-19 samples. Sample material is recorded as cDNA or gDNA derived from T cells, B-cell-depleted T cells, or PBMCs.

From germline, CDR1 is SGHRS and CDR2 YFSETQ. This CDR3 has 13 residues. V lost 0 bases to trimming and J lost 8 bases; unmatched junction nucleotides: 4. Authors' methods: Reference gene primer amplification gave estimated nucleated cell counts. TCRdb's table, derived via immunoSEQ multiplex PCR, lists solely in-frame clones and lacks some. Clonal size and the V and J genes are those of that table, whereas D and trimming came from the DNA. The sample lists about 210,000 clones; about 86% were seen once. The chain joins TRBV5-1 to TRBJ1-2; 7 positions agree with TRBD1. The source is a woman aged 50 to 60 with acute or convalescent COVID-19. The sequenced material came from peripheral blood. This CDR3 is CASSLEGAEGYTF. The CDR3 region has the DNA TGCGCCAGCAGCTTGGAGGGGGCGGAGGGCTACACCTTC.